The source of this TCR beta chain is a study of shared clonotypes between healthy human individuals. The protocol was immunoSEQ multiplex PCR, while the TCRdb copy is restricted to in-frame clones and leaves out a portion. This table has around 500,000 clones, roughly 78% appearing once. CDR3 length: 16 residues. Germline V lookup: CDR1 SNHLY, CDR2 FYNNEI. Trimming cost V 7 bases and J 1 base; bases outside gene matches: 9. The sample was PBMCs. The receptor comes from a woman aged 35 to 49 in good health. Some clones in this sample may be carry-over from other donors' samples. V gene TRBV2 combines with J gene TRBJ1-1; 10 nucleotides align to TRBD1. CDR3 sequence: CASIPGTGVENTEAFF. The CDR3 region has the DNA TGTGCCAGCATCCCTGGGACAGGGGTAGAGAACACTGAAGCTTTCTTT. Based on the CDR3 plus reference TRBV2 and TRBJ1-1, the full variable domain is EPEVTQTPSHQVTQMGQEVILRCVPISNHLYFYWYRQILGQKVEFLVSFYNNEISEKSEIFDDQFSVERPDGSNFTLKIRSTKLEDSAMYFCASIPGTGVENTEAFFGQGTRLTVV.